This passage covers 27 T cell receptor beta chains from one sample sequenced in a study of OX40 agonist ivuxolimab in advanced cancers. The library was produced with the immunoSEQ multiplex PCR assay. TCRdb limited this immuneACCESS table to in-frame rearrangements with V and J called. A share of clones is missing; checked studies link under half to unresolved V genes, and the rest is unexplained. For this sample the table gives 30,000 to 45,000 clones, of which 87% were detected only once. The top ten hold 32% of the sample. Sequences were derived from CD4+ or CD8+ T cells sorted from blood, sampled in a trial of the OX40 agonist ivuxolimab. The source is an adult with an advanced solid tumor such as melanoma, head and neck, liver or kidney cancer.

J is TRBJ2-3 and V is TRBV7-6; TRBD2 aligns across 12 bases. This CDR3 comprises 16 residues. V lost 4 bases and J lost 10; bases outside the gene matches: 12. Germline CDR1 and CDR2: SGHVS and FNYEAQ. This CDR3 reads CASSSPSGRGPGAQYF. CDR3 sequence (DNA): TGTGCCAGCAGCTCGCCTAGCGGGAGGGGACCGGGGGCGCAGTATTTT.

V is TRBV28 and J is TRBJ1-6; D possibly corresponds to TRBD1 (6 bases). This CDR3 contains 18 residues. V gave up 5 bases and J gave up 0 bases, with 17 bases separating them. Germline values: CDR1 MDHEN, CDR2 SYDVKM. In nucleotides, the CDR3 is TGTGCCAGCAGTATATCCACAGGGTTGGGCTCCTATAATTCACCCCTCCACTTT. It encodes CASSISTGLGSYNSPLHF.

The chain combines TRBV28 with TRBJ2-1; no clear D gene. Looked up from germline, CDR1 is MDHEN and CDR2 is SYDVKM. Trimming stripped 4 bases from V and 9 bases from J, with 16 bases between. This CDR3 spans 14 amino acids. The CDR3 DNA reads TGTGCCAGCAGTTGGAAAGGACGATACTCTGAGCAGTTCTTC. This encodes CASSWKGRYSEQFF.

The chain carries TRBV6-4 and TRBJ2-1; 9 bases line up with TRBD2. Germline CDR1 MRHNA, CDR2 SNTAGT. J lost 5 bases, V lost 0 bases, and 5 bases had no gene match. CDR3 length: 16 amino acids. CDR3 nucleotide sequence: TGTGCCAGCAGTGACTCGTTCAAGCGGGGGGACAATGAGCAGTTCTTC. Translating it yields CASSDSFKRGDNEQFF.

This sequence joins TRBV14 and TRBJ1-2; D gene ambiguous. CDR3 length: 13 residues. Trimming cost V 0 bases and J 4 bases, with 6 bases left between them. From germline, CDR1 is SGHDN and CDR2 FVKESK. This chain's CDR3 is CASSQDTLYGYTF. CDR3 in DNA: TGTGCCAGCAGCCAAGATACGCTCTATGGCTACACCTTC.

The chain recombines TRBV9 with TRBJ1-3; TRBD2 agrees at 9 bases. The closer fit of TRBJ2-2 to the DNA end suggests the J call may be wrong. The CDR3 totals 15 residues. Germline assignment: CDR1 SGDLS and CDR2 YYNGEE. The DNA of the CDR3 is TGTGCCAGCAGCGCCGGGACTAGCTACACCGGGGAGCTGTTTTTT. Protein product: CASSAGTSYTGELFF.

The rearrangement uses TRBV23-1 and TRBJ1-5; unclear D gene. TRBV23-1 is placed among ORFs of uncertain function. V was clipped by 4 bases and J by 11 bases, with 6 bases between them. The CDR3 is made up of 10 amino acids. CDR3 loop: CASSLWSQHF. The DNA of the CDR3 is TGCGCCAGCAGTCTTTGGTCCCAGCATTTT.

This chain joins TRBV28 and TRBJ1-3; D not certain. With 7 bases removed from V and 3 bases from J, the gap between germline ends came to 16 bases. The germline CDR1 and CDR2 sequences are MDHEN and SYDVKM. The CDR3 covers 15 residues. DNA of the CDR3: TGTGCCAGCACCTCTGCCCGGATCGGTGGAAACACCATATATTTT. It is translated as CASTSARIGGNTIYF. The whole variable domain, filled in from reference TRBV28 and TRBJ1-3, reads DVKVTQSSRYLVKRTGEKVFLECVQDMDHENMFWYRQDPGLGLRLIYFSYDVKMKEKGDIPEGYSVSREKKERFSLILESASTNQTSMYLCASTSARIGGNTIYFGEGSWLTVV.

J is TRBJ2-7 and V is TRBV2; a weak D match, TRBD1 (5 bases). CDR1 is SNHLY, CDR2 FYNNEI, per germline. V shed 4 bases and J shed 0 bases, with 13 bases lying between them. The CDR3 runs 15 residues. The CDR3 sequence is CASSVGQGVSYEQYF. The CDR3 DNA follows: TGTGCCAGCAGTGTTGGTCAAGGGGTCTCCTACGAGCAGTACTTC. Together with reference TRBV2 and TRBJ2-7, the CDR3 gives the full variable domain: EPEVTQTPSHQVTQMGQEVILRCVPISNHLYFYWYRQILGQKVEFLVSFYNNEISEKSEIFDDQFSVERPDGSNFTLKIRSTKLEDSAMYFCASSVGQGVSYEQYFGPGTRLTVT.

In its sample, this clone was seen once. The chain joins TRBV19 to TRBJ1-2; D unresolved. Trimming took 0 bases from V and 8 from J, leaving 10 bases between them. Looked up from germline, CDR1 is LNHDA and CDR2 is SQIVND (reference sequence). This CDR3 is 13 amino acids long. The CDR3 bases are TGTGCCAGTAGTATAGACGAGTTACGGGGCTACACCTTC. Translated: CASSIDELRGYTF.

The chain links TRBV29-1 to TRBJ2-7; perhaps TRBD2 as D (6 bases). This CDR3 is built from 13 residues. Trimming left V 7 bases short and J 6 bases short, with 19 bases between. The germline gives CDR1 SQVTM, CDR2 ANQGSEA. CDR3 protein: CSAETGRGSEQYF. The CDR3 DNA follows: TGCAGCGCTGAGACGGGCCGGGGGAGCGAGCAGTACTTC.

The V call is TRBV6-5, the J call TRBJ2-7; 9 bases are a match to TRBD1. The length of the CDR3 is 16 residues. Germline V gene sequence: CDR1 MNHEY, CDR2 SVGAGI. The V gene end was trimmed by 0 bases and the J gene end by 6 bases; junction bases not matched to a gene: 9. As DNA, the CDR3 is TGTGCCAGCAGTTACTCACCGGGACAGGGACGGGGCGAGCAGTACTTC. This sequence encodes CASSYSPGQGRGEQYF.

This clone has only one observation. The J gene is TRBJ2-1, the V gene TRBV25-1; D unclear. The CDR3 length is 14 residues. Trimming took off 3 bases at V and 9 bases at J, with 15 bases between the two ends. Per the germline V gene, CDR1 is MGHDK and CDR2 is SYGVNS. The CDR3 region has the DNA TGTGCCAGCAGTGACCCTTCATTCTTGGGTGAGCAGTTCTTC. Translating it yields CASSDPSFLGEQFF.

In nucleotides, the CDR3 is TGCGCCAGCAGTGAGGTGTGGGGGGCTAGCCGTCAGTTCTTC. It encodes CASSEVWGASRQFF. The rearrangement uses TRBV10-1 and TRBJ2-1, with D possibly being TRBD1 or TRBD2 (6 bases each). Germline V gene sequence: CDR1 WNHNN, CDR2 SYGVQD (reference sequence). This CDR3 is 14 amino acids long. The V and J ends lost 2 bases and 13 bases respectively, with 18 bases between them.

V gene TRBV10-3 combines with J gene TRBJ2-4, with D perhaps matching TRBD2 (5 bases). CDR1 and CDR2 from the germline V gene are ENHRY and SYGVKD. V was cut by 3 bases and J by 0 bases, with 9 bases left in between. This CDR3 contains 15 residues. CDR3 in amino acids: CAISEDGLAKNIQYF. In nucleotides, the CDR3 is TGTGCCATCAGTGAAGACGGACTAGCCAAAAACATTCAGTACTTC.

About this clone: The same CDR3 can be traced to other DNA sequences in this sample. The V call is TRBV28, the J call TRBJ2-1; D possibly corresponds to TRBD2 (5 bases). CDR1 is MDHEN and CDR2 is SYDVKM in the germline V gene. V was shortened by 3 bases and J by 0 bases, with 9 bases between the two germline ends. The CDR3 sequence is 15 residues long. This chain's CDR3 is CASSFRLSSYNEQFF. In DNA form, the CDR3 reads TGTGCCAGCAGTTTCCGACTAAGCTCCTACAATGAGCAGTTCTTC.

The genes are TRBV11-2 and TRBJ2-7; D gene uncertain. Trimming took 5 bases from V and 0 from J, leaving 14 bases between them. Looked up from germline, CDR1 is SGHAT and CDR2 is FQNNGV. CDR3 length equals 15 residues. The CDR3 region is CASSDFGRNSYEQYF. CDR3 coding DNA: TGTGCCAGCAGCGACTTCGGGCGGAACTCCTACGAGCAGTACTTC.

This clone was seen once. This chain links TRBV12-5 with TRBJ2-1, with 7 bases matching TRBD2. CDR3 length: 16 residues. Germline trimming cut 7 bases from V and 7 bases from J; bases unmatched to any gene: 16. Germline V lookup: CDR1 LGHNT, CDR2 FRNRAP. CDR3 DNA sequence: TGTGCTAGTGCCCTTAGGGCGGGAGAAGGCCGGAATGAGCAGTTCTTC. Protein sequence: CASALRAGEGRNEQFF.

V is TRBV18 and J is TRBJ1-3; the match to TRBD1 covers 8 bases. V trimming: 1 base; J trimming: 0 bases; junction bases outside the gene matches: 5. CDR1 is KGHSH, CDR2 LQKENI, per germline. The CDR3 loop spans 17 amino acids. The CDR3 nucleotides read TGTGCCAGCTCACCACGTGGACAGGGCCACTCTGGAAACACCATATATTTT. Amino acids: CASSPRGQGHSGNTIYF. The variable domain in full, with the rest retrieved from reference TRBV18 and TRBJ1-3, is NAGVMQNPRHLVRRRGQEARLRCSPMKGHSHVYWYRQLPEEGLKFMVYLQKENIIDESGMPKERFSAEFPKEGPSILRIQQVVRGDSAAYFCASSPRGQGHSGNTIYFGEGSWLTVV.

This chain links TRBV7-7 with TRBJ2-1, with D possibly TRBD2 on 5 matching bases. V gave up 4 bases and J gave up 4 bases, with 11 bases separating them. The CDR3 contains 14 residues. The germline gives CDR1 SSHAT, CDR2 FNYEAQ (reference sequence). CDR3 region: CASSSDGLYNEQFF. CDR3 nucleotide sequence: TGTGCCAGCAGCTCGGATGGACTGTACAATGAGCAGTTCTTC.

The genes are TRBV7-9 and TRBJ1-1; no definite D call. The CDR3 runs 12 residues. Trimming took off 5 bases at V and 7 bases at J, with 11 bases between the two ends. Germline assignment: CDR1 SEHNR and CDR2 FQNEAQ (reference sequence). The CDR3 spells CASSRGSIEAFF. In DNA form, the CDR3 reads TGTGCCAGCAGCCGGGGTTCTATTGAAGCTTTCTTT.

The gene calls are TRBV5-1 and TRBJ1-1; TRBD1 matches at 11 bases. Per germline, CDR1 SGHRS and CDR2 YFSETQ. Unmatched junction bases numbered 5, after V lost 0 bases and J lost 1 base. The CDR3 runs 17 residues. CDR3 DNA: TGCGCCAGCAGCTTGGGAGGGACAGGGGGAACGAACACTGAAGCTTTCTTT. This codes for CASSLGGTGGTNTEAFF.

The rearrangement uses TRBV6-6 and TRBJ2-3; TRBD2 matches 7 bases. With V trimmed by 6 bases and J by 4 bases, 10 bases remained unmatched. CDR3 length: 15 amino acids. Looked up from germline, CDR1 is MNHNY and CDR2 is SVGAGI (reference sequence). CDR3 amino acids: CASRNWGGGSDTQYF. DNA of the CDR3: TGTGCCAGCAGGAACTGGGGCGGGGGTTCAGATACGCAGTATTTT.

The chain combines TRBV14 with TRBJ1-2, with D perhaps TRBD1 (5 bases). This CDR3 comprises 15 residues. The germline gives CDR1 SGHDN, CDR2 FVKESK. Trimming cost V 4 bases and J 6 bases, with 18 bases left between them. CDR3 coding DNA: TGTGCCAGCAGCCCCATCCTGCTCGGGGGGGATGGCTACACCTTC. Protein product: CASSPILLGGDGYTF.

In its sample, this clone was seen a few times. The chain employs TRBV11-2 and TRBJ2-3; D tentatively reads TRBD1 or TRBD2 (6 bases each). Germline CDR1 is SGHAT and CDR2 is FQNNGV. The CDR3 extends over 13 amino acids. Trimming removed 3 bases at V and 4 bases at J, with 8 bases between. CDR3 in amino acids: CASSFGGSDTQYF. The CDR3 nucleotides read TGTGCCAGCAGCTTCGGGGGCTCAGATACGCAGTATTTT.

The chain links TRBV5-1 to TRBJ1-6; D uncertain. There are 15 residues in the CDR3. The V gene lost 4 bases and the J gene lost 9 bases, with 17 bases spanning the gap. Germline lookup yields CDR1 SGHRS and CDR2 YFSETQ. This CDR3 is CASSEDGAMSSPLHF. CDR3 DNA: TGCGCCAGCAGCGAGGACGGAGCCATGAGTTCACCCCTCCACTTT. Drawing the rest from reference TRBV5-1 and TRBJ1-6, the complete variable domain is KAGVTQTPRYLIKTRGQQVTLSCSPISGHRSVSWYQQTPGQGLQFLFEYFSETQRNKGNFPGRFSGRQFSNSRSEMNVSTLELGDSALYLCASSEDGAMSSPLHFGNGTRLTVT.

The chain joins TRBV28 to TRBJ1-5; 10 bases agree with TRBD1. Losses at the gene ends were 7 bases for V and 3 bases for J; bases not matched to a gene: 6. CDR1 MDHEN and CDR2 SYDVKM come from the germline V gene. This CDR3 contains 15 residues. CDR3 residues: CASTIGTGVNQPQHF. The CDR3 DNA reads TGTGCCAGCACCATCGGGACAGGGGTCAATCAGCCCCAGCATTTT.